This T cell receptor beta chain was obtained from a study of T cell changes during pregnancy in multiple sclerosis. Germline CDR1 KGHSH, CDR2 LQKENI. The length of the CDR3 is 13 residues. With 3 bases removed from V and 3 bases from J, the gap between germline ends came to 8 bases. Assay used: immunoSEQ multiplex PCR; TCRdb lists only in-frame clones, some missing. The table includes about 44,000 clones, around 90% detected once. The chain recombines TRBV18 with TRBJ1-2; D is unclear. The material sequenced was CD4+ T cells from peripheral blood mononuclear cells, taken before pregnancy. The receptor was derived from a female donor with multiple sclerosis, enrolled in a pregnancy study. The CDR3 loop is CASSPTHDYGYTF. The CDR3 DNA follows: TGTGCCAGCTCACCGACTCACGACTATGGCTACACCTTC.